This TCR beta chain was sequenced during a study of CD8+CD57+ T cells in acquired aplastic anemia (dated by TCRdb to the late 2010s). In the study overall: Extracted DNA from sorted CD4+ and CD8+ cells averaged about 3.4 ug, ranging from about 0.2 to 30 ug. CD8+CD57+ expansion was defined as frequency above the mean frequency observed in healthy subjects. The research as a whole found: Although 25 to 30 CD8+ CDR3 sequences were shared by patients and controls, these sequences appeared highly expressed in patients and within the immunodominant clones of patients. Patients and healthy controls showed no significant difference in CD8+ Simpson's diversity (P=0.060).

Profiling of TCR beta VDJ combinations and CDR3 sequences used genomic DNA as the template. TCR repertoire sequencing was run on an Illumina HiSeq 2000. In the original analysis: TRBV/TRBJ rearrangement plots, CDR3 size and DJ length profiles, and Simpson's diversity index were used to evaluate the repertoires. The most abundant DNA sequence in the deep sequencing data was taken as the immunodominant clone. CDR3 amino acid sequences were screened for sharing across subjects and were compared with published repertoires and the VDJdb database. TCRdb reprocessing: public reads trimmed at Q25 with fastp, clones called with MiXCR, in-frame beta chains kept. CDR3 protein duplicates are merged, each entry listing the most common genes and DNA. The V and J calls were not made by the authors but by TCRdb's processing. Across this sample there are under 200,000 distinct CDR3 sequences, with 40% to 55% seen only once. Approximately 9.7% of the sample belongs to the ten largest clones.

Patients chosen for sequencing had shown expansion of CD8+CD57+ cells by flow cytometry. All patients had severe acquired aplastic anemia diagnosed by International Study of Aplastic Anemia and Agranulocytosis and Camitta criteria. No therapy had been received by the patients at the time of blood sampling. TCR repertoires of sorted CD4+ and CD8+ blood T cells from severe aplastic anemia patients and healthy subjects were deep-sequenced in the study. In the USA, patient enrollment took place under clinicaltrials.gov protocols 00001620, 01623167, 00001397, 00071045, 00081523 and 00961064. Ficoll-Paque density gradient centrifugation was used to isolate peripheral blood mononuclear cells. CD4+ and CD8+ T cells were sorted by FACS or magnetic beads before DNA extraction. The germline ends are 14 bases apart after V is trimmed by 0 bases and J by 5 bases. CDR1 and CDR2 were assigned from the germline V gene as SGDLS and YYNGEE. Inclusive of the bounding cysteine and phenylalanine, the CDR3 is 15 residues long. The DNA shown is the 45-base CDR3, in frame from base 1.

With respect to this clonotype: Its binding antigen is unknown. Nothing much larger sits one base from this clone, and base qualities are not available.

The clonotype originates from a human donor with aplastic anemia. Source material: sorted CD4+, CD8+, or CD8+CD57+ T cells (not recorded which) from PBMCs. This chain is built from TRBV9 and TRBJ2-5, and possibly TRBD2, on 5 matching bases. The CDR3 in this case is CASSVENKRRETQYF. The nucleotide sequence is given as TGTGCCAGCAGCGTAGAGAATAAGCGGCGCGAGACCCAGTACTTC. Where the CDR3 stops, the reference TRBV9 and TRBJ2-5 genes take over; the full variable domain is DSGVTQTPKHLITATGQRVTLRCSPRSGDLSVYWYQQSLDQGLQFLIQYYNGEERAKGNILERFSAQQFPDLHSELNLSSLELGDSALYFCASSVENKRRETQYFGPGTRLLVL.